This TCR beta chain was identified in a study of Tregs in tolerant kidney transplant recipients (dated by TCRdb to about 2019). About the study as a whole: Before combined kidney and bone marrow transplantation, this study identified donor-specific regulatory T cells using TCRbeta sequencing and then followed those same cells after transplant. TCRbeta repertoire sequencing was used in 3 healthy controls to compare several methods for expanding Tregs specific for an allogeneic donor.

For TCRbeta CDR3 sequencing, genomic DNA was extracted from sorted cells using the QIAGEN DNeasy Blood and Tissue Kit. High-throughput TCRbeta CDR3 sequencing was carried out commercially through immunoSEQ, with PCR amplification with bias correction and internal controls included. As for the authors' bioinformatics: Unique productive TCRbeta sequences were defined by CDR3 nucleotide sequence where primers matched, and otherwise by CDR3 amino acid sequence together with Vbeta and Jbeta genes. To correct for sorting error, sequences found in more than one sorted population at a frequency ratio of 2:1 or less were discarded, and the remaining shared sequences were assigned to the population with the higher frequency. A sequence was defined as donor-reactive if the sequence was expanded at least 5-fold in CFSE-low cells compared with unstimulated cells and had a frequency of at least 0.01% in CFSE-low cells. Jensen-Shannon divergence, calculated on the top 100 TCRbeta sequences ranked by frequency, was used to quantify repertoire divergence. For samples with multiple sequencing runs, sorting error was corrected in each run separately before the runs were combined. Drawn from immuneACCESS, this table holds only the in-frame rearrangements with V and J called that TCRdb kept. Clones are partly lost; checked studies trace under half to an unresolved V gene and leave the rest unexplained. V and J calls and clone size follow that table, whereas D and trimming were derived from the DNA. For this sample the table gives about 68,000 clones, of which around 83% were detected only once. The ten biggest clones cover roughly 4% of the sample.

V trim: 4 bases; J trim: 5 bases; unmatched bases: 5. Sequences MNHNS (CDR1) and SASEGT (CDR2) are obtained from the germline V gene. The CDR3 has 14 amino acids, counting the end cysteine and phenylalanine. Just CDR3 DNA is preserved here, 42 bases in frame from base 1. Summary of the overall study and its limitations: Expanding Tregs with activated donor B cells appeared to identify the most biologically relevant and donor-specific TCRbeta repertoire. The study was limited by small patient numbers, and the findings need validation in larger populations and under other immunosuppression protocols. Biological reproducibility was not examined directly, but technical replication error appeared to be minimal.

This clone was counted a single time. Its specific antigen is unknown. Base-call qualities are not available, and no considerably larger clone is one nucleotide away. Thawed PBMCs were FACS-sorted into unstimulated Tregs (CD4+CD25+CD127-), CD4+ non-Tregs (CD4+CD25-), CD4 cells and CD8 cells. Blood from healthy controls was obtained either as purchased buffy coats or from healthy volunteers. Healthy control blood was processed to PBMCs with a Ficoll density gradient and then cryopreserved, whereas patient PBMCs were collected both before and after transplant. Sequencing was performed on CD4+ T cells from blood. The receptor was derived from a human donor in good health. This sequence uses TRBV6-1 and TRBJ2-5; TRBD1 matches 9 bases in the middle. The nucleotide sequence reads TGTGCCAGCAGTGCGTCCGACAGGGGGGAGACCCAGTACTTC. Its amino acids are CASSASDRGETQYF.